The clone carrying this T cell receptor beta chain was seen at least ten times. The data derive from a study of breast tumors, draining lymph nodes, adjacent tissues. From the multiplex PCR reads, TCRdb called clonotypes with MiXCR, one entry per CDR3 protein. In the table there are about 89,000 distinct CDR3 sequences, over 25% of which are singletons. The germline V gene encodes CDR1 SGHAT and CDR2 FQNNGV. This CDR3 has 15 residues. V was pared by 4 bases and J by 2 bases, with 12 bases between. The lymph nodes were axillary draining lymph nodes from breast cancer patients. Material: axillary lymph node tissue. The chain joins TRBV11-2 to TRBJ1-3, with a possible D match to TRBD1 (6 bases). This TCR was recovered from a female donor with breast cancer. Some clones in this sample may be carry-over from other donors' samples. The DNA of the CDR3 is TGTGCCAGCAGCTACCTCGGGACACCTGGAAACACCATATATTTT. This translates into CASSYLGTPGNTIYF.